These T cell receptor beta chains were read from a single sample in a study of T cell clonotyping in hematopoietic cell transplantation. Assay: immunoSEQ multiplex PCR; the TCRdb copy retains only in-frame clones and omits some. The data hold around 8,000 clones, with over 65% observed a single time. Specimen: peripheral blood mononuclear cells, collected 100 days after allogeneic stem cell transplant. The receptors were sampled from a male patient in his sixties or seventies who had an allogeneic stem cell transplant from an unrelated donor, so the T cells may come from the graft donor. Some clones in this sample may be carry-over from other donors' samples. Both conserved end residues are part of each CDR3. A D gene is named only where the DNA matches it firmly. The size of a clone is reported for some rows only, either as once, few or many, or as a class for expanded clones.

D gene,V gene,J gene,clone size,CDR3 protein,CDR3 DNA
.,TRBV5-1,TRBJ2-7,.,CASSLASWLPSEQYF,TGCGCCAGCAGCTTGGCTAGCTGGCTCCCGAGCGAGCAGTACTTC
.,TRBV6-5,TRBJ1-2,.,CASSVGGENGYTF,TGTGCCAGCAGTGTAGGGGGGGAGAATGGCTACACCTTC
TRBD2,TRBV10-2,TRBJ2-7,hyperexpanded,CASSEGGSSYEQYF,TGCGCCAGCAGCGAGGGAGGGAGCTCCTACGAGCAGTACTTC
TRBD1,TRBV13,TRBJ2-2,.,CASSLLAGGQAGELFF,TGTGCCAGCAGCTTATTGGCAGGGGGCCAGGCCGGGGAGCTGTTTTTT
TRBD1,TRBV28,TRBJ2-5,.,CASSYPGQGGETQYF,TGTGCCAGCAGTTACCCGGGACAGGGAGGAGAGACCCAGTACTTC
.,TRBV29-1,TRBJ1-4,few,CSVETVEKLFF,TGCAGCGTTGAAACAGTTGAAAAACTGTTTTTT
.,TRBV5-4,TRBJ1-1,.,CASSSNPEGLTEAFF,TGTGCCAGCAGCTCGAACCCCGAGGGTCTCACTGAAGCTTTCTTT
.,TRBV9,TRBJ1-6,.,CASSVETRSSYNSPLHF,TGTGCCAGCAGCGTAGAGACAAGGAGCTCCTATAATTCACCCCTCCACTTT
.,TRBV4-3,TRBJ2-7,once,CASSQETPLGSLGEQYF,TGCGCCAGCAGCCAAGAGACCCCTCTTGGCTCTTTGGGCGAGCAGTACTTC
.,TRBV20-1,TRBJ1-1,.,CSAMRGTEAFF,TGCAGTGCTATGCGGGGTACTGAAGCTTTCTTT
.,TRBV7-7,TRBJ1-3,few,CASSPDRSSGNTIYF,TGTGCTAGCAGCCCTGACAGAAGCTCTGGAAACACCATATATTTT
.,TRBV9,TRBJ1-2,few,CASSAGGLEGLAYTF,TGTGCCAGCAGCGCCGGGGGCCTCGAAGGTCTAGCTTACACCTTC
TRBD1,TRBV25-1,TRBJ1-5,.,CASSGGGTGGFSNQPQHF,TGTGCCAGCAGTGGGGGCGGGACAGGGGGCTTTAGCAATCAGCCCCAGCATTTT
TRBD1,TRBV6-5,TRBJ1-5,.,CASCAGQGADQPQHF,TGTGCCAGCTGTGCCGGACAGGGGGCAGATCAGCCCCAGCATTTT
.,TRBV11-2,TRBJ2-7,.,CASSLTRSSYEQYF,TGTGCCAGCAGCTTAACTCGTAGCTCCTACGAGCAGTACTTC
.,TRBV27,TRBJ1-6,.,CASSLSIGKGYNSPLHF,TGTGCCAGCAGTTTATCGATAGGGAAGGGCTATAATTCACCCCTCCACTTT
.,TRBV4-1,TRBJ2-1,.,CASSQGSGFYNEQFF,TGCGCCAGCAGCCAAGGTTCTGGCTTCTACAATGAGCAGTTCTTC
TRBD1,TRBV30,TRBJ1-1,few,CAWTGGFNTEAFF,TGTGCCTGGACAGGGGGGTTTAACACTGAAGCTTTCTTT
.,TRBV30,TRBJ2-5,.,CAWSVRGRETQYF,TGTGCCTGGAGTGTACGGGGCAGGGAGACCCAGTACTTC
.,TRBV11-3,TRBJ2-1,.,CASSLESVSYNEQFF,TGTGCCAGCAGCCTCGAGTCGGTCTCCTACAATGAGCAGTTCTTC
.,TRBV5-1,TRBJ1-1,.,CASSFLGGETEAFF,TGCGCCAGCAGCTTCCTTGGGGGTGAGACTGAAGCTTTCTTT
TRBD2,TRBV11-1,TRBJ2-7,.,CASSPGLAGGVREQYF,TGTGCCAGCAGTCCCGGACTAGCGGGGGGCGTGCGCGAGCAGTACTTC
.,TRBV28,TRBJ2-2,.,CASSSPEDYLYTGELFF,TGTGCCAGCAGTAGTCCCGAGGACTACTTATACACCGGGGAGCTGTTTTTT
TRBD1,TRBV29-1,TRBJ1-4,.,CSVGTGGEGEKLFF,TGCAGCGTTGGCACAGGGGGCGAAGGAGAAAAACTGTTTTTT